This TCR beta chain was documented in a study of blood T cell repertoires in COVID-19. Study summary: Collection of acute and convalescent COVID-19 samples took place in the United States, Italy and Spain. Sample material is recorded as cDNA or gDNA derived from T cells, B-cell-depleted T cells, or PBMCs.

In the authors' workflow: Amplifying reference gene primers gave estimates of nucleated cell counts. TCRdb's copy holds only in-frame clones and misses some; the assay was immunoSEQ multiplex PCR. Clonal size and the V and J genes are those of that table, whereas D and trimming came from the DNA. The sample holds approximately 140,000 clones; over 70% are singletons and the top ten take roughly 10%. V shed 5 bases, J shed 3 bases, and the junction held 11 bases outside the gene matches. Looked up from germline, CDR1 is SGHAT and CDR2 is FQNNGV. The CDR3 length is 16 residues. The clonotype originates from a man in his fifties or sixties with active or convalescent COVID-19. The specimen was peripheral blood. The rearrangement links TRBV11-2 to TRBJ2-7, with 9 bases matching TRBD2. The CDR3 sequence: CASSPARTSDFYEQYF. The CDR3 nucleotides are TGTGCCAGCAGCCCCGCCCGGACTAGCGATTTCTACGAGCAGTACTTC.